This TCR beta chain was recorded in a study of T cells expressing NK-cell markers. Per germline, CDR1 GTSNPN and CDR2 SVGIG (reference sequence). The CDR3 totals 12 residues. Points on this clonotype: The antigen is not known.

Study findings and constraints: The CD3+CD56-NKG2C+ fraction was also led by these clonotypes in a handful of donors.

No DNA is given; TCRdb re-called the 5' RACE reads and lists each CDR3 protein once. This sample's table has 440,000 or so distinct CDR3 sequences. The clonotype was recovered from a woman between 18 and 69 years old in good health. Material: blood T cells: a sorted CD56 or NKG2C T cell subset, CD4+ or CD8+ T cells, or bulk PBMC T cells (not recorded which). V usage is TRBV30 and J usage is TRBJ2-1; TCRdb proposes TRBD1, but this gene call is untestable without DNA. The CDR3 reads CAWNGGAVEQFF.